These 29 T cell receptor beta chains came from one sample sequenced in a study of cytomegalovirus exposure and HLA in healthy donors. The PCR made use of 60 Vbeta and 13 Jbeta primers. Repertoires were generated with immunoSEQ multiplex PCR, while TCRdb's copy carries only in-frame clones and drops some. This repertoire includes approximately 100,000 clones. Sequenced sample: PBMCs. These receptors all stem from a man over 45 in good health and CMV-seronegative.

The chain has TRBV6-1 and TRBJ2-7; weak D call: TRBD1 (5 bases). The CDR3 totals 15 residues. V was trimmed by 7 bases and J by 2 bases, leaving 18 bases between them. Looked up from germline, CDR1 is MNHNS and CDR2 is SASEGT. The CDR3 coding sequence is TGTGCCAGCATTATTGGTCAGGGCGGAACCTACGAGCAGTACTTC. This gives the protein CASIIGQGGTYEQYF.

This rearrangement joins TRBV6-6 to TRBJ1-5; TRBD1 matches 8 bases. Germline assignment: CDR1 MNHNY and CDR2 SVGAGI (reference sequence). Trimming cost V 8 bases and J 0 bases; bases outside gene matches: 9. The CDR3 consists of 16 residues. CDR3 sequence reads: CASGWDRTSSNQPQHF. The CDR3, as DNA: TGTGCCAGCGGCTGGGACAGGACTTCTAGCAATCAGCCCCAGCATTTT.

This sequence joins TRBV7-6 and TRBJ1-1, with 7 bases identical to TRBD1. The germline CDR1 and CDR2 sequences are SGHVS and FNYEAQ. This CDR3 region has 14 residues. V was pared by 8 bases and J by 0 bases, with 6 bases of the junction left unmatched. The CDR3 protein is CASHSGQLNTEAFF. The CDR3 region has the DNA TGTGCCAGCCATTCGGGACAGTTGAACACTGAAGCTTTCTTT.

V gene TRBV2 combines with J gene TRBJ1-5; D remains ambiguous. V shed 6 bases and J shed 4 bases, with 13 bases lying between them. The CDR3 loop spans 14 amino acids. Per germline, CDR1 SNHLY and CDR2 FYNNEI. CDR3 bases: TGTGCCAGCAGGGCCCTCGTACAAAATCAGCCCCAGCATTTT. It codes for CASRALVQNQPQHF.

The chain uses TRBV4-1 and TRBJ1-1; D gene ambiguous. Germline assignment: CDR1 MGHRA and CDR2 YSYEKL. CDR3 length: 14 residues. V lost 1 base and J lost 10, with 16 bases in between. This CDR3 is CASSQGPLSGSAFF. DNA for the CDR3: TGCGCCAGCAGCCAAGGTCCCCTATCCGGGTCAGCTTTCTTT.

This CDR3 is CASSLNQQGRNGYTF. The CDR3 bases are TGCGCCAGCAGCTTGAATCAACAGGGACGTAATGGCTACACCTTC. The chain is built from TRBV5-1 and TRBJ1-2; D is perhaps TRBD1 (6 bases). Deletions cut 1 base from V and 6 bases from J, with 16 bases between. Germline V gene lookup returns CDR1 SGHRS and CDR2 YFSETQ. The CDR3 sequence is 15 residues long.

V is TRBV5-1 and J is TRBJ2-1, with a possible D match to TRBD1 (6 bases). V lost 3 bases and J 5 bases, leaving 15 bases between the germline ends. Germline V gene sequence: CDR1 SGHRS, CDR2 YFSETQ. The CDR3 spans 15 residues. The CDR3 is CASSYDIQGNNEQFF. For the CDR3, the DNA is TGCGCCAGCAGCTACGATATACAGGGAAACAATGAGCAGTTCTTC.

The chain recombines TRBV10-3 with TRBJ2-5; weak D call: TRBD2 (6 bases). Germline CDR1 and CDR2: ENHRY and SYGVKD. V was trimmed by 2 bases and J by 3 bases, leaving 7 bases between them. This CDR3 spans 13 amino acids. CDR3 in amino acids: CAISEPGEETQYF. DNA for the CDR3: TGTGCCATCAGTGAGCCGGGGGAAGAGACCCAGTACTTC.

The chain employs TRBV7-2 and TRBJ2-7; no definite D call. Trimming removed 5 bases at V and 2 bases at J, with 16 bases between. Germline loops: CDR1 SGHTA, CDR2 FQGNSA. The CDR3 covers 15 residues. In nucleotides, the CDR3 is TGTGCCAGCAGCCCCACTCAGGTCACCGCCTACGAGCAGTACTTC. Its protein product is CASSPTQVTAYEQYF.

The chain links TRBV30 to TRBJ2-4, with a possible D match to TRBD1 (6 bases). Trimming stripped 1 base from V and 3 bases from J, with 16 bases between. Germline CDR1 reads GTSNPN; CDR2 reads SVGIG (reference sequence). The CDR3 is 16 amino acids. The CDR3 loop reads CAWSDSGVFGKNIQYF. CDR3 nucleotide sequence: TGTGCCTGGAGTGATTCAGGGGTTTTTGGCAAAAACATTCAGTACTTC.

V and J are TRBV7-6 and TRBJ2-3, with TRBD2 matching over 7 bases. From germline, CDR1 is SGHVS and CDR2 FNYEAQ. The trim removed 0 bases at V and 2 bases at J, leaving 5 bases unmatched. The CDR3 runs 16 residues. Here the CDR3 reads CASSLAPGGTTDTQYF. The CDR3 DNA reads TGTGCCAGCAGCTTAGCACCCGGGGGGACCACAGATACGCAGTATTTT.

J is TRBJ2-1 and V is TRBV5-1; a weak D match, TRBD2 (7 bases). The CDR3 consists of 14 residues. Trimming took off 3 bases at V and 7 bases at J, with 14 bases between the two ends. Germline V lookup: CDR1 SGHRS, CDR2 YFSETQ. This CDR3 is CASSSGGGRNEQFF. The DNA of the CDR3 is TGCGCCAGCAGCTCGGGGGGCGGAAGGAATGAGCAGTTCTTC.

This chain joins TRBV7-9 and TRBJ2-1, with TRBD2 matching 11 bases. The CDR3 loop spans 16 amino acids. Per germline, CDR1 SEHNR and CDR2 FQNEAQ (reference sequence). J gave up 9 bases and V 8 bases, and 15 bases lay outside the gene matches. The CDR3 sequence is CASASSSGGLSFEQFF. CDR3 nucleotides: TGTGCCAGCGCAAGTTCTAGCGGGGGGCTCAGCTTTGAGCAGTTCTTC.

This sequence joins TRBV5-6 and TRBJ1-1; D is ambiguous. V dropped 5 bases and J dropped 6 bases, with 14 bases sitting between them. The germline V gene has CDR1 SGHDT and CDR2 YYEEEE. The CDR3 totals 13 residues. The DNA for the CDR3 is TGTGCCAGCAGTTTTGGACTATTCCCTGAAGCTTTCTTT. It encodes CASSFGLFPEAFF.

This chain links TRBV18 with TRBJ2-4; D uncertain. Trimming removed 6 bases at V and 0 bases at J, with 15 bases between. Germline CDR1 and CDR2: KGHSH and LQKENI. The CDR3 has 16 residues. CDR3 in amino acids: CASSPPNSLAKNIQYF. DNA for the CDR3: TGTGCCAGCTCCCCTCCAAACTCGTTAGCCAAAAACATTCAGTACTTC.

The chain links TRBV11-2 to TRBJ2-2, with D maybe TRBD2 (6 bases). The CDR3 is 16 residues long. Trimming shortened V by 1 base and J by 0 bases, and 9 bases separated the two germline ends. CDR1 and CDR2 from the germline V gene are SGHAT and FQNNGV. The CDR3 nucleotides are TGTGCCAGCAGCTTAGCCCTAGCGCCGAACACCGGGGAGCTGTTTTTT. This translates into CASSLALAPNTGELFF.

The chain combines TRBV5-6 with TRBJ1-2; a possible D gene is TRBD1 (5 bases). The CDR3 runs 13 residues. The V and J ends lost 0 bases and 7 bases respectively, with 10 bases between them. Germline V gene lookup returns CDR1 SGHDT and CDR2 YYEEEE. CDR3 coding DNA: TGTGCCAGCAGCTTGGAGGAGGGGCCTGGCTACACCTTC. Its translation: CASSLEEGPGYTF.

This sequence joins TRBV6-5 and TRBJ2-1; D is perhaps TRBD1 (6 bases). The V end was cut by 5 bases, the J end by 7 bases, with 12 bases between. Germline V gives CDR1 MNHEY, CDR2 SVGAGI. The CDR3 is made up of 13 amino acids. The CDR3 DNA is TGTGCCAGCAGTATACAGGGTAGAAATGAGCAGTTCTTC. The encoded protein is CASSIQGRNEQFF.

This CDR3 reads CASSPIGVSYEQYF. CDR3 nucleotides: TGTGCCAGCAGCCCAATCGGGGTCTCCTACGAGCAGTACTTC. This chain joins TRBV9 and TRBJ2-5; the D gene is possibly TRBD2 (5 bases). The J call may not be correct, given that the DNA end is closer to TRBJ2-7. Germline CDR1 reads SGDLS; CDR2 reads YYNGEE. The CDR3 totals 14 residues.

CDR3 region: CASSHTGREGAFF. For the CDR3, the DNA is TGTGCCAGCAGCCACACAGGGAGGGAGGGAGCTTTCTTT. The chain couples TRBV9 to TRBJ1-1, with D possibly TRBD1 on 6 matching bases. Germline CDR1 reads SGDLS; CDR2 reads YYNGEE. Trimming left V 4 bases short and J 10 bases short, with 17 bases between. The CDR3 extends over 13 amino acids.

CDR3 nucleotides: TGTGCCAGTAGCACAGCTAGCGGGGCGTACAATGAGCAGTTCTTC. As protein: CASSTASGAYNEQFF. This chain joins TRBV19 and TRBJ2-1; 9 positions match TRBD2. The CDR3 covers 15 residues. Germline V CDR1 and CDR2: LNHDA, SQIVND (reference sequence). Trimming at V came to 6 bases and at J to 4 bases, leaving 7 bases not matched to a gene.

The chain links TRBV5-1 to TRBJ2-7; D call uncertain. The V gene's germline CDR1 is SGHRS and CDR2 YFSETQ. CDR3 length: 15 residues. Deletions cut 0 bases from V and 5 bases from J, with 15 bases between. For the CDR3, the DNA is TGCGCCAGCAGCTTGGATGGTGCAGGTTTTGACGAGCAGTACTTC. Its protein is CASSLDGAGFDEQYF.

V is TRBV6-5 and J is TRBJ2-4; 7 nucleotides match TRBD1. Unmatched junction bases numbered 4, after V lost 0 bases and J lost 8 bases. The CDR3 runs 14 residues. Germline V gene data show CDR1 as MNHEY and CDR2 as SVGAGI. CDR3 sequence (DNA): TGTGCCAGCAGTTACTCGAAGGGGGCGGACATTCAGTACTTC. As protein: CASSYSKGADIQYF.

The chain combines TRBV6-1 with TRBJ2-3, with TRBD1 matching over 11 bases. V shed 5 bases and J 2 bases; nucleotides not matched to a gene: 3. The CDR3 totals 15 residues. Germline V lookup: CDR1 MNHNS, CDR2 SASEGT. CDR3 nucleotide sequence: TGTGCCAGCAGTAGGGACAGGGGGGTCACAGATACGCAGTATTTT. Protein product: CASSRDRGVTDTQYF.

This rearrangement joins TRBV29-1 to TRBJ1-4; 9 nucleotides align to TRBD1. The CDR3 has 14 residues. In germline, CDR1 is SQVTM, CDR2 ANQGSEA. V shed 7 bases, J shed 4 bases, and the junction held 7 bases outside the gene matches. The CDR3 sequence: CSARTGVLNEKLFF. The DNA of the CDR3 is TGCAGCGCCCGGACAGGGGTTCTTAATGAAAAACTGTTTTTT.

V and J are TRBV29-1 and TRBJ2-2; 8 nucleotides line up with TRBD1. The CDR3 extends over 16 amino acids. J was trimmed by 1 base and V by 1 base; bases with no gene match: 5. From germline, CDR1 is SQVTM and CDR2 ANQGSEA. CDR3 region: CSVEAWDRRNTGELFF. CDR3 nucleotides: TGCAGCGTTGAAGCCTGGGACAGGAGGAACACCGGGGAGCTGTTTTTT.

The chain recombines TRBV19 with TRBJ2-7, with 8 bases aligning to TRBD1. CDR1 and CDR2 from the germline V gene are LNHDA and SQIVND (reference sequence). The CDR3 runs 13 residues. The ends lost 9 bases at V and 0 bases at J; junction bases unmatched: 4. The CDR3 coding sequence is TGTGCCAGGATACAGGGGGACTCCTACGAGCAGTACTTC. Encoded protein: CARIQGDSYEQYF.

The chain has TRBV11-3 and TRBJ2-5; D gene unclear. V was cut by 0 bases and J by 3 bases, with 11 bases left in between. The CDR3 has 15 residues. Germline V lookup: CDR1 SGHNT, CDR2 YENEEA. The CDR3 sequence is CASSLDSLGEETQYF. For the CDR3, the DNA is TGTGCCAGCAGCTTAGATAGTCTCGGTGAAGAGACCCAGTACTTC.

This chain connects TRBV30 to TRBJ1-6; D ambiguous. CDR1 GTSNPN and CDR2 SVGIG come from the germline V gene (reference sequence). The V end lost 3 bases, the J end lost 0 bases, and 9 bases lay between the germline ends. The CDR3 runs to 15 residues. This CDR3 is CAWRAESSYNSPLHF. CDR3 sequence (DNA): TGTGCCTGGAGGGCCGAAAGCTCCTATAATTCACCCCTCCACTTT.